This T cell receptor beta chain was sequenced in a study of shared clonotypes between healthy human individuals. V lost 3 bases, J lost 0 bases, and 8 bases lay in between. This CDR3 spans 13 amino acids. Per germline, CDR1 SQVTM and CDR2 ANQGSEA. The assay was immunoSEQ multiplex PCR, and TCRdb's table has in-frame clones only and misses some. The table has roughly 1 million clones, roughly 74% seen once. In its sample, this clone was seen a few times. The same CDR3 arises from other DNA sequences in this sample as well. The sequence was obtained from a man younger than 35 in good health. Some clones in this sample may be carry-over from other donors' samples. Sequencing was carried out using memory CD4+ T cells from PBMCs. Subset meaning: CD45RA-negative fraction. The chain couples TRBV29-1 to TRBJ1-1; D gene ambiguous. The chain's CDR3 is CSVDGSMNTEAFF. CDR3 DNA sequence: TGCAGCGTTGACGGTTCCATGAACACTGAAGCTTTCTTT.